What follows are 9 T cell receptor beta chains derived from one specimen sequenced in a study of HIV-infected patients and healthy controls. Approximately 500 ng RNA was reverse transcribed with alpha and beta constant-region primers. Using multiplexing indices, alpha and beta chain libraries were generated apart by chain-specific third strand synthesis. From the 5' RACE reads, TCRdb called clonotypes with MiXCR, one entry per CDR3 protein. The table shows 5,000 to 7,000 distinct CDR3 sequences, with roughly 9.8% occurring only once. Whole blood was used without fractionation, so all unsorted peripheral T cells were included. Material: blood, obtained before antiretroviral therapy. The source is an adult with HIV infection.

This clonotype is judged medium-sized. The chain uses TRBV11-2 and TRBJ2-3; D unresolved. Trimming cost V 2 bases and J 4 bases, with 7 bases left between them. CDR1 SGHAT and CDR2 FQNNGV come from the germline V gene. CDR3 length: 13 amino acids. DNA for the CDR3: TGTGCCAGCAGCTTACCTCCCGCAGATACGCAGTATTTT. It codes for CASSLPPADTQYF.

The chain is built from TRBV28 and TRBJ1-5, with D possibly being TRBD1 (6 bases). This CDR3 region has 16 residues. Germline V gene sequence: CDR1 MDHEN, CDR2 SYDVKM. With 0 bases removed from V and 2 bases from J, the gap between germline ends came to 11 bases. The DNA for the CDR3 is TGTGCCAGCAGTTTATGGCCCAGGGGAGGCAATCAGCCCCAGCATTTT. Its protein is CASSLWPRGGNQPQHF.

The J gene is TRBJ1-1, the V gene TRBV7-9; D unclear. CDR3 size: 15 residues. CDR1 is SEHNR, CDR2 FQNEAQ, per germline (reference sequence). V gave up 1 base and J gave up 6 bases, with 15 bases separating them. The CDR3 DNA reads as TGTGCCAGCAGCTTAGGGGCCGCCACGAGTTCTGAAGCTTTCTTT. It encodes CASSLGAATSSEAFF.

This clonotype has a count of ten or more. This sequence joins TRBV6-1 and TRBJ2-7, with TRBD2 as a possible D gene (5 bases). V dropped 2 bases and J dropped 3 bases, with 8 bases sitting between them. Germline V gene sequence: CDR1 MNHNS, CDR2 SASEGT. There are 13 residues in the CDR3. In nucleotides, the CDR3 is TGTGCCAGCAGTGAACGGACTCTCTACGAGCAGTACTTC. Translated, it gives CASSERTLYEQYF.

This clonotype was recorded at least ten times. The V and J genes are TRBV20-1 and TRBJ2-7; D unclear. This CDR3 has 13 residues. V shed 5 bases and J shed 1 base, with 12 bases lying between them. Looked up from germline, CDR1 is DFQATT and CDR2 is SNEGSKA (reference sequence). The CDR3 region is CSAAGPHSYEQYF. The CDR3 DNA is TGCAGTGCTGCCGGGCCCCATTCCTACGAGCAGTACTTC.

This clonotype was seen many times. Written as DNA, the CDR3 is TGTGCCAGCAGCCCGGTTCAGGGCGGGAGAACAGATACGCAGTATTTT. It yields the protein CASSPVQGGRTDTQYF. The chain combines TRBV7-2 with TRBJ2-3, with 7 bases matching TRBD2. The trim removed 5 bases at V and 3 bases at J, leaving 11 bases unmatched. This CDR3 has 16 residues. Germline assignment: CDR1 SGHTA and CDR2 FQGNSA.

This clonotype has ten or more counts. CDR3 sequence reads: CASSLVPGQGAKTQYF. CDR3 DNA: TGTGCCAGCAGCTTAGTACCAGGACAGGGGGCAAAGACCCAGTACTTC. The chain employs TRBV7-8 and TRBJ2-5, with 11 nucleotides matching TRBD1. Germline V gene data show CDR1 as SGHVS and CDR2 as FQNEAQ. The CDR3 contains 16 residues. Losses at the gene ends were 1 base for V and 6 bases for J; bases not matched to a gene: 7. Supplemented by reference TRBV7-8 and TRBJ2-5, the full variable domain reads GAGVSQSPRYKVAKRGQDVALRCDPISGHVSLFWYQQALGQGPEFLTYFQNEAQLDKSGLPSDRFFAERPEGSVSTLKIQRTQQEDSAVYLCASSLVPGQGAKTQYFGPGTRLLVL.

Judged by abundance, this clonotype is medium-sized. This CDR3 reads CSVLLGPNQPQHF. CDR3 DNA sequence: TGCAGCGTTTTACTGGGTCCAAATCAGCCCCAGCATTTT. This chain links TRBV29-1 with TRBJ1-5, with D unresolved. From germline, CDR1 is SQVTM and CDR2 ANQGSEA. With 5 bases removed from V and 4 bases from J, the gap between germline ends came to 12 bases. This CDR3 region has 13 residues.

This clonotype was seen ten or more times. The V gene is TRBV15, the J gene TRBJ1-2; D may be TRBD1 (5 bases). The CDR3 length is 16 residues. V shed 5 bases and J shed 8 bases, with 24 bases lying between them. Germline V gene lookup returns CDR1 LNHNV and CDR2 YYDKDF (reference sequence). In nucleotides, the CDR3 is TGTGCCACCAGCGGACGAAATTCCGGGACCCAGAGAGGCTACACCTTC. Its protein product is CATSGRNSGTQRGYTF.